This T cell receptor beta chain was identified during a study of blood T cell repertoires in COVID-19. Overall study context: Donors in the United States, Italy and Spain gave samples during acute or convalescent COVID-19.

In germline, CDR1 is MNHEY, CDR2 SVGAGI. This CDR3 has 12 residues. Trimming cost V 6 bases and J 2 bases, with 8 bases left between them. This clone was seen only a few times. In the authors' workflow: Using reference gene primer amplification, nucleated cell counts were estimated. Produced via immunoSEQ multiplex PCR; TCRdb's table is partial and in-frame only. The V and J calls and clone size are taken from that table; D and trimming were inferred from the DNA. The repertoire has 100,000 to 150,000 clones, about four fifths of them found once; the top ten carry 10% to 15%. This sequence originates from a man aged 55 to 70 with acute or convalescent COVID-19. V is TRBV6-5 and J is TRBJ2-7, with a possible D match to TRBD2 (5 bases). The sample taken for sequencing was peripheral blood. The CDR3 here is CASSRTPYEQYF. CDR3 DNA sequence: TGTGCCAGCAGCAGGACTCCCTACGAGCAGTACTTC.